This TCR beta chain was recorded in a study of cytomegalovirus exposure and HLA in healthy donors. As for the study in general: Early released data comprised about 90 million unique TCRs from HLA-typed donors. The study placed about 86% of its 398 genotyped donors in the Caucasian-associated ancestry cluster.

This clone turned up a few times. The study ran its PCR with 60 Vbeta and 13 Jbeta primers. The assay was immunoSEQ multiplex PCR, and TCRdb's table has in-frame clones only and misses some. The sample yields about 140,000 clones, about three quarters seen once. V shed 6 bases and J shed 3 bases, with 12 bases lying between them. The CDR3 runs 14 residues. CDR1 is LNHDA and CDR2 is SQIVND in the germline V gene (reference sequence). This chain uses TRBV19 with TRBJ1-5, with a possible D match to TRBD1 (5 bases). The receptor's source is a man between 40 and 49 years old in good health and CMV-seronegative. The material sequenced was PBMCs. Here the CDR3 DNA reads TGTGCCAGTAGAATCACAGGTGCCAATCAGCCCCAGCATTTT. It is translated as CASRITGANQPQHF.